Below are 19 T cell receptor beta chains sequenced from a single sample in a study of blood T cell repertoires in COVID-19. Only in-frame clones appear in the TCRdb table, and some are missing; sequencing was by immunoSEQ multiplex PCR. There are around 170,000 clones in the sample; around four fifths occur only once, and roughly 7.5% lies in the top ten. Sequenced material: peripheral blood. These receptor sequences come from a woman between 70 and 85 years old with COVID-19, enrolled during active disease.

This clone was observed a single time. The chain is built from TRBV28 and TRBJ1-6, with a tentative D call TRBD1 (5 bases). The ends were cut back, 2 bases at V and 9 bases at J, with 11 bases in the middle. The CDR3 sequence is 14 residues long. Germline-derived CDR1 and CDR2 are MDHEN and SYDVKM. The CDR3 region is CASSLPGGASPLHF. The CDR3 nucleotides read TGTGCCAGCAGTTTACCGGGAGGGGCTTCACCCCTCCACTTT. Full variable domain (remainder filled in from reference TRBV28 and TRBJ1-6): DVKVTQSSRYLVKRTGEKVFLECVQDMDHENMFWYRQDPGLGLRLIYFSYDVKMKEKGDIPEGYSVSREKKERFSLILESASTNQTSMYLCASSLPGGASPLHFGNGTRLTVT.

This chain connects TRBV9 to TRBJ2-5, with 8 bases that match TRBD2. CDR3 length: 16 amino acids. J lost 4 bases, V lost 4 bases, and 12 bases had no gene match. The germline gives CDR1 SGDLS, CDR2 YYNGEE. This chain's CDR3 is CASSPQRAGGSETQYF. CDR3 DNA: TGTGCCAGCAGCCCCCAGAGGGCGGGAGGTTCAGAGACCCAGTACTTC.

The rearrangement joins TRBV14 to TRBJ1-1; D gene unclear. Trimming left V 4 bases short and J 11 bases short, with 14 bases between. This CDR3 region has 12 residues. Germline loops: CDR1 SGHDN, CDR2 FVKESK. CDR3 DNA: TGTGCCAGCAGCCCAGGAGGGCCAAGGGCTTTCTTT. It is translated as CASSPGGPRAFF.

This clone has just one count. The chain is built from TRBV18 and TRBJ2-3, with 8 bases identical to TRBD2. Germline-derived CDR1 and CDR2 are KGHSH and LQKENI. The CDR3 totals 15 residues. J was trimmed by 4 bases and V by 3 bases; bases with no gene match: 6. The CDR3 coding sequence is TGTGCCAGCTCACCGGAACGGGAGGGCCCAGATACGCAGTATTTT. Translation: CASSPEREGPDTQYF.

The chain employs TRBV27 and TRBJ2-1; TRBD2 aligns across 11 bases. Germline lookup yields CDR1 MNHEY and CDR2 SMNVEV (reference sequence). The V segment lost 6 bases and the J segment 7 bases; nucleotides outside the gene matches: 11. The CDR3 consists of 16 residues. CDR3 sequence (DNA): TGTGCCAGCAGGGCACTAGCGGGAGAAGGGAATAATGAGCAGTTCTTC. This encodes CASRALAGEGNNEQFF.

V gene TRBV4-2 combines with J gene TRBJ1-4; 9 bases agree with TRBD1. The V segment lost 0 bases and the J segment 8 bases; nucleotides outside the gene matches: 7. Germline loops: CDR1 LGHNA, CDR2 YNFKEQ. The CDR3 has 16 amino acids. The chain's CDR3 is CASSQDTYRGQEKLFF. The CDR3 region has the DNA TGTGCCAGCAGCCAAGATACCTACAGGGGGCAGGAAAAACTGTTTTTT.

The rearrangement links TRBV2 to TRBJ1-6, with 9 bases that match TRBD1. The CDR3 is 14 residues long. Germline V CDR1 and CDR2: SNHLY, FYNNEI. V lost 6 bases, J lost 7 bases, and 4 bases stayed unmatched. For the CDR3, the DNA is TGTGCCAGCAGGCCCGGGACAGGGAATTCACCCCTCCACTTT. Amino acids: CASRPGTGNSPLHF.

The V and J genes are TRBV30 and TRBJ1-1, with D possibly being TRBD1 (5 bases). The CDR3 covers 12 residues. Germline V gives CDR1 GTSNPN, CDR2 SVGIG (reference sequence). Trimming left V 7 bases short and J 3 bases short, with 12 bases between. The CDR3 loop is CASTGGYTEAFF. DNA for the CDR3: TGTGCCTCGACCGGGGGGTACACTGAAGCTTTCTTT. The variable domain in full, with the rest retrieved from reference TRBV30 and TRBJ1-1, is SQTIHQWPATLVQPVGSPLSLECTVEGTSNPNLYWYRQAAGRGLQLLFYSVGIGQISSEVPQNLSASRPQDRQFILSSKKLLLSDSGFYLCASTGGYTEAFFGQGTRLTVV.

V gene TRBV4-1 combines with J gene TRBJ2-7, with 9 nucleotides matching TRBD2. Germline V gene lookup returns CDR1 MGHRA and CDR2 YSYEKL. The CDR3 covers 17 residues. V trimming: 0 bases; J trimming: 2 bases; junction bases outside the gene matches: 8. CDR3 nucleotide sequence: TGCGCCAGCAGCCAAGATAAAACTAGCGGGTACACCTACGAGCAGTACTTC. This gives the protein CASSQDKTSGYTYEQYF.

The chain has TRBV19 and TRBJ2-7, with 7 bases matching TRBD1. Germline CDR1 reads LNHDA; CDR2 reads SQIVND (reference sequence). The CDR3 is 15 amino acids. Unmatched junction bases numbered 10, after V lost 6 bases and J lost 2 bases. The CDR3 here is CASSARRQGAYEQYF. The DNA of the CDR3 is TGTGCCAGTAGCGCGAGGAGGCAGGGGGCCTACGAGCAGTACTTC.

The V and J genes are TRBV29-1 and TRBJ2-1; D gene uncertain. The CDR3 consists of 15 residues. Germline-derived CDR1 and CDR2 are SQVTM and ANQGSEA. V lost 6 bases to trimming and J lost 2 bases, with 17 bases between them. As DNA, the CDR3 is TGCAGCGTCGCCCCCCCTAGGATCACCTACAATGAGCAGTTCTTC. It encodes CSVAPPRITYNEQFF.

The chain links TRBV6-5 to TRBJ2-1; 7 bases map to TRBD2. This CDR3 is built from 14 residues. Germline trimming cut 7 bases from V and 7 bases from J; bases unmatched to any gene: 10. CDR1 and CDR2 (germline): MNHEY, SVGAGI. The CDR3 spells CASTGRLAGNEQFF. The DNA of the CDR3 is TGTGCCAGCACCGGTCGACTAGCAGGGAATGAGCAGTTCTTC.

This CDR3 reads CASSLSYTGNTEAFF. CDR3 coding DNA: TGTGCCAGCAGTTTATCTTATACAGGGAACACTGAAGCTTTCTTT. The rearrangement joins TRBV27 to TRBJ1-1; D may be TRBD1 (5 bases). The CDR3 spans 15 residues. Trimming took off 0 bases at V and 1 base at J, with 9 bases between the two ends. CDR1 MNHEY and CDR2 SMNVEV come from the germline V gene (reference sequence).

The chain couples TRBV7-8 to TRBJ1-2, with D tentatively TRBD1 (5 bases). The CDR3 has 16 residues. The germline gives CDR1 SGHVS, CDR2 FQNEAQ. V lost 3 bases and J lost 0, with 14 bases in between. The CDR3 region has the DNA TGTGCCAGCAGCTTGATGCAGGGCAGAGCTAACTATGGCTACACCTTC. Translated, it gives CASSLMQGRANYGYTF.

The chain uses TRBV2 and TRBJ2-7, with 7 bases aligning to TRBD1. Germline values: CDR1 SNHLY, CDR2 FYNNEI. The length of the CDR3 is 14 residues. The V and J ends lost 6 bases and 2 bases, in that order; junction bases with no gene match: 7. CDR3 nucleotides: TGTGCCAGCAGCCAGGGGACAGCTCCCTACGAGCAGTACTTC. Its protein product is CASSQGTAPYEQYF.

This chain uses TRBV4-3 with TRBJ1-1; D call uncertain. Germline CDR1 LGHNA, CDR2 YSLEER. There are 14 residues in the CDR3. Trimming cost V 0 bases and J 0 bases, with 5 bases left between them. This CDR3 reads CASSQEELNTEAFF. The CDR3 bases are TGCGCCAGCAGCCAAGAGGAGCTGAACACTGAAGCTTTCTTT.

Only a few counts were recorded for this clone. This chain joins TRBV21-1 and TRBJ1-5. TRBV21-1 is a documented pseudogene. The CDR3 is made up of 14 amino acids. The CDR3 nucleotides are TGTGCCAGCAGCAAAGGAGGAGTCAATCAGCCCCAGCATTTT. As protein: CASSKGGVNQPQHF.

The gene calls are TRBV7-2 and TRBJ2-1; 8 bases are a match to TRBD2. The germline gives CDR1 SGHTA, CDR2 FQGNSA. V shed 3 bases and J 0 bases; nucleotides not matched to a gene: 7. There are 17 residues in the CDR3. CDR3 nucleotides: TGTGCCAGCAGCTTTTATATAGCGGGGAGCTCCTACAATGAGCAGTTCTTC. It translates to CASSFYIAGSSYNEQFF. The variable domain in full, with the rest retrieved from reference TRBV7-2 and TRBJ2-1, is GAGVSQSPSNKVTEKGKDVELRCDPISGHTALYWYRQSLGQGLEFLIYFQGNSAPDKSGLPSDRFSAERTGGSVSTLTIQRTQQEDSAVYLCASSFYIAGSSYNEQFFGPGTRLTVL.

This clone has just one count. The chain combines TRBV5-4 with TRBJ2-6; D remains unclear. The CDR3 runs 16 residues. The V gene's germline CDR1 is SGHNT and CDR2 YYREEE (reference sequence). V was cut by 3 bases and J by 2 bases, with 12 bases left in between. The CDR3 sequence is CASSSYSQTGANVLTF. Written as DNA, the CDR3 is TGTGCCAGCAGCTCCTATAGCCAGACTGGGGCCAACGTCCTGACTTTC. The full variable domain, completed using reference TRBV5-4 and TRBJ2-6, is ETGVTQSPTHLIKTRGQQVTLRCSSQSGHNTVSWYQQALGQGPQFIFQYYREEENGRGNFPPRFSGLQFPNYSSELNVNALELDDSALYLCASSSYSQTGANVLTFGAGSRLTVL.